This T cell receptor beta chain was captured in a study of blood T cell repertoires in COVID-19. For the study at large: Samples of COVID-19 (acute and convalescent) were obtained from the United States, Italy and Spain.

CDR1 and CDR2 (germline): MNHEY, SMNVEV (reference sequence). Trimming stripped 8 bases from V and 5 bases from J, with 19 bases between. This CDR3 has 15 amino acids. Produced via immunoSEQ multiplex PCR; TCRdb's table is partial and in-frame only. The sample consists of some 170,000 clones, approximately 79% of them appearing once. This chain connects TRBV27 to TRBJ2-1; the D gene is possibly TRBD1 (8 bases). This TCR was recovered from a woman of 80 years or more with acute or convalescent COVID-19. Sequenced: peripheral blood. The CDR3 here is CASSEQGGSNNEQFF. The CDR3 coding sequence is TGTGCCAGCTCCGAACAGGGGGGGTCAAACAATGAGCAGTTCTTC.